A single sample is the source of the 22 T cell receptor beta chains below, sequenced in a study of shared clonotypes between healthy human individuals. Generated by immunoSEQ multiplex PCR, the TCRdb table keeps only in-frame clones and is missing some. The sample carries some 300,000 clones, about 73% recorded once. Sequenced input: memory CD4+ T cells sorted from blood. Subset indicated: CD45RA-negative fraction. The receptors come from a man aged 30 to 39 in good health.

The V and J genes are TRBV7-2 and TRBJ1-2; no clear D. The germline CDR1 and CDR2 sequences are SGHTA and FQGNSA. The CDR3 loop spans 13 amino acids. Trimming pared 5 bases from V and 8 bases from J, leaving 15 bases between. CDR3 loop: CASSQEAGSGYTF. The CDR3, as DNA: TGTGCCAGCAGCCAGGAGGCGGGTAGCGGCTACACCTTC.

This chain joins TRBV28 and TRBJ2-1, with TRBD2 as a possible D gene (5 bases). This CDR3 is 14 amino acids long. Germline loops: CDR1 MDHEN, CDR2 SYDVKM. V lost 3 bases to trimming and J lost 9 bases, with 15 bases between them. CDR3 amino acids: CASSFVGSTTEQFF. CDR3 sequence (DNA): TGTGCCAGCAGTTTTGTGGGGAGTACAACTGAGCAGTTCTTC.

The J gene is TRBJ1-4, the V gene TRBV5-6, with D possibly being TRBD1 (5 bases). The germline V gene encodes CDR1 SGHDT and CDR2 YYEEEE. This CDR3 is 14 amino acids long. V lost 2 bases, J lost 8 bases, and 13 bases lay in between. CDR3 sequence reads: CASSFDSRWEKLFF. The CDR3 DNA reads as TGTGCCAGCAGCTTCGACAGTAGGTGGGAAAAACTGTTTTTT.

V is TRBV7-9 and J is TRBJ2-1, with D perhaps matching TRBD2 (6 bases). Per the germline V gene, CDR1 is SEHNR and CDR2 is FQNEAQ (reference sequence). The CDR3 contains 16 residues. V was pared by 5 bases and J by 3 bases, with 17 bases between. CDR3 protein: CASSKRDSLVYNEQFF. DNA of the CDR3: TGTGCCAGCAGCAAAAGGGACTCCCTTGTCTACAATGAGCAGTTCTTC.

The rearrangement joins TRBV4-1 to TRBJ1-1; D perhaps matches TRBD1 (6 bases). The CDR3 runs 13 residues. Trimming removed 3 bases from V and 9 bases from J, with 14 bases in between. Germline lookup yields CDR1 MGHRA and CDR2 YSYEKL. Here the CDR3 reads CASSHWAGEKAFF. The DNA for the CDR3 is TGCGCCAGCAGCCATTGGGCAGGGGAAAAAGCTTTCTTT.

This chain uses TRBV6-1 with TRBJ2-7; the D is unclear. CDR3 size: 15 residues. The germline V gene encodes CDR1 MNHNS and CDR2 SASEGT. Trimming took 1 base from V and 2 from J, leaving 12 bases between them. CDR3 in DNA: TGTGCCAGCAGTGAAGTGGTGGACGGTGCCTACGAGCAGTACTTC. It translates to CASSEVVDGAYEQYF.

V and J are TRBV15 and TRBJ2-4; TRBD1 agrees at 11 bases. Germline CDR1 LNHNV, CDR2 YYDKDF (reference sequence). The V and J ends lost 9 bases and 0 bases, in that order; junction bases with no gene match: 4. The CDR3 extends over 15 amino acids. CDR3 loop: CATPGQGVAKNIQYF. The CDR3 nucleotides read TGTGCCACTCCGGGACAGGGGGTAGCCAAAAACATTCAGTACTTC.

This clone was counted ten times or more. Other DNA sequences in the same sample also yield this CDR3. DNA of the CDR3: TGTGCCAGCAGCTTAGGACAGGGACAGGGGGAGCAGTACTTC. This encodes CASSLGQGQGEQYF. This rearrangement joins TRBV5-4 to TRBJ2-7; 10 positions agree with TRBD1. V lost 2 bases and J lost 7; bases outside the gene matches: 6. Germline V gene sequence: CDR1 SGHNT, CDR2 YYREEE (reference sequence). The CDR3 has 14 residues.

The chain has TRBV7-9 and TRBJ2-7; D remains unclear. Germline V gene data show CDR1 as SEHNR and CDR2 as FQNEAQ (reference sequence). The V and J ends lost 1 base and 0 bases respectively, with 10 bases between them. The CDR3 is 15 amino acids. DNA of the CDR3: TGTGCCAGCAGCTTAGTAAAGGGCAGCTCCTACGAGCAGTACTTC. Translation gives CASSLVKGSSYEQYF.

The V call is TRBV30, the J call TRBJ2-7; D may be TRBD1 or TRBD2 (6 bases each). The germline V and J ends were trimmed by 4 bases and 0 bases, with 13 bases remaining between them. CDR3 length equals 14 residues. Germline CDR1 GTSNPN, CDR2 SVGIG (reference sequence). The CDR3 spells CAWTGQTSSYEQYF. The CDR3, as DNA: TGTGCCTGGACAGGACAGACTAGCTCCTACGAGCAGTACTTC. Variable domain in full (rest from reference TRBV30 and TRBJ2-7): SQTIHQWPATLVQPVGSPLSLECTVEGTSNPNLYWYRQAAGRGLQLLFYSVGIGQISSEVPQNLSASRPQDRQFILSSKKLLLSDSGFYLCAWTGQTSSYEQYFGPGTRLTVT.

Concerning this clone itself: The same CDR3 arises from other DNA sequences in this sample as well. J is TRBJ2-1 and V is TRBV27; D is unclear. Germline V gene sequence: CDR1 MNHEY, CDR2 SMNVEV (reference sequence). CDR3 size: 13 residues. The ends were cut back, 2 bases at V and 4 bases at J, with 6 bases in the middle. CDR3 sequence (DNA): TGTGCCAGCAGTTTAAACAGATACAATGAGCAGTTCTTC. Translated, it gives CASSLNRYNEQFF.

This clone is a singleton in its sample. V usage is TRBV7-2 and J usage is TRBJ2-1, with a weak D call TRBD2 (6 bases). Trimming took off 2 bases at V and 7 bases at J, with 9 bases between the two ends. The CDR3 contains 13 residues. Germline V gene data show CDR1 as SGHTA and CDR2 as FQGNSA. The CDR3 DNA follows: TGTGCCAGCAGCTTACGCGGGGCGAATGAGCAGTTCTTC. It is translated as CASSLRGANEQFF.

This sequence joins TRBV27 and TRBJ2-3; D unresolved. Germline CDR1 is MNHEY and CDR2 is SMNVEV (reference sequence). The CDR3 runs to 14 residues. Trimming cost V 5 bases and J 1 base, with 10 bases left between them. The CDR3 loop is CASSRRVGTDTQYF. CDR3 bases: TGTGCCAGCAGTCGTAGGGTAGGCACAGATACGCAGTATTTT.

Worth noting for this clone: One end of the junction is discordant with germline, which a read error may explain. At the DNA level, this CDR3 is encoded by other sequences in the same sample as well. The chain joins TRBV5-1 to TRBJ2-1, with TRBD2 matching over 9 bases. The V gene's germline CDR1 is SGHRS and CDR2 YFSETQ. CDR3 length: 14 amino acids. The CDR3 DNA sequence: TGTGCCAGCAGGGGGACTAGCCTCTACAATGAGCAGTTCTTC. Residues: CASRGTSLYNEQFF.

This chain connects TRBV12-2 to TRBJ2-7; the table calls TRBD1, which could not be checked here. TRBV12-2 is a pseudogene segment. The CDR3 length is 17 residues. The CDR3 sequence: CASRLAPGGTGKYEQYF. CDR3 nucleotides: TGTGCAAGTCGCTTAGCCCCGGGGGGGACAGGGAAATACGAGCAGTACTTC.

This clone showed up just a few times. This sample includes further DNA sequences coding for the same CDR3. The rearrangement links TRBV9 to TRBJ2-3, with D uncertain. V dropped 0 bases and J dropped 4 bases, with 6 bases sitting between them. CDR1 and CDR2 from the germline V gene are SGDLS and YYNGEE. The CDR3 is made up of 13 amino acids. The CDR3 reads CASSVALADTQYF. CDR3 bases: TGTGCCAGCAGCGTAGCATTAGCAGATACGCAGTATTTT.

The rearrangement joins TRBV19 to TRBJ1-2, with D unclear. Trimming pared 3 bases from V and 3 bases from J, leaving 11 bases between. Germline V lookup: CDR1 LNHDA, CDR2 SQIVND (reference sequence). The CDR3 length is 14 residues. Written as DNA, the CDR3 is TGTGCCAGTAGTATCGCGGTAGGAGACTATGGCTACACCTTC. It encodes CASSIAVGDYGYTF.

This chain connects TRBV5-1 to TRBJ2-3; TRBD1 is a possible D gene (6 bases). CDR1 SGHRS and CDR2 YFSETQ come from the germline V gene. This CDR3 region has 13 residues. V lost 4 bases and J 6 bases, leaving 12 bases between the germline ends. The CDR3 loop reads CASSRPTGDTQYF. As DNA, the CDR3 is TGCGCCAGCAGCCGCCCGACAGGCGATACGCAGTATTTT. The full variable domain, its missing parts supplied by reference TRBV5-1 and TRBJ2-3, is KAGVTQTPRYLIKTRGQQVTLSCSPISGHRSVSWYQQTPGQGLQFLFEYFSETQRNKGNFPGRFSGRQFSNSRSEMNVSTLELGDSALYLCASSRPTGDTQYFGPGTRLTVL.

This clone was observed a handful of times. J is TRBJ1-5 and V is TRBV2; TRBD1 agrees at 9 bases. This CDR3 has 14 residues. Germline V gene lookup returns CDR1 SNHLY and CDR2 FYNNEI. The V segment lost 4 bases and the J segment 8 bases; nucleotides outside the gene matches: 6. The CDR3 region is CASSGTGGAKPQHF. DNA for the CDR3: TGTGCCAGCAGTGGAACAGGGGGCGCGAAGCCCCAGCATTTT.

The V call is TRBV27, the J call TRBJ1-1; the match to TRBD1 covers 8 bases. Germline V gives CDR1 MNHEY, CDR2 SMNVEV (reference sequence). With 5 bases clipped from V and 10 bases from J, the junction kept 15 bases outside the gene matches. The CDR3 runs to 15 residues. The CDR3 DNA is TGTGCCAGCAGTCCCGACAGACCGGGGACAGGTAGAGCTTTCTTT. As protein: CASSPDRPGTGRAFF.

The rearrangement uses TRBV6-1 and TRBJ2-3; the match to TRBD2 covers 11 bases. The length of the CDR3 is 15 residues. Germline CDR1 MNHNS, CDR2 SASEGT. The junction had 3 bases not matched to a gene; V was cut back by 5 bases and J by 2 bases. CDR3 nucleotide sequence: TGTGCCAGCAGTTCACTAGCGGGAGACACAGATACGCAGTATTTT. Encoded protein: CASSSLAGDTDTQYF.

CDR3 in DNA: TGTGCCAGCAGTCTGTGGGGGGAGTCCTTATCGACCTTC. Translated, it gives CASSLWGESLSTF. The chain carries TRBV6-1 and TRBJ1-2, with a possible D match to TRBD1 (5 bases). The CDR3 sequence is 13 residues long. The V end was cut by 5 bases, the J end by 14 bases, with 21 bases between. CDR1 and CDR2 (germline): MNHNS, SASEGT.